These 27 T cell receptor beta chains were sequenced from one sample in a study of OX40 agonist ivuxolimab in advanced cancers. Some clones are missing from TCRdb's copy, which holds only in-frame ones; the method was immunoSEQ multiplex PCR. The sample consists of about 79,000 clones, around 91% of them appearing once. The sample was CD4+ or CD8+ T cells sorted from blood, taken in a trial of the OX40 agonist ivuxolimab. The receptors here all came from an adult with an advanced solid tumor such as melanoma, head and neck, liver or kidney cancer.

V gene TRBV5-1 combines with J gene TRBJ1-1; D remains ambiguous. The CDR3 extends over 14 amino acids. V lost 2 bases and J 4 bases, leaving 12 bases between the germline ends. The germline gives CDR1 SGHRS, CDR2 YFSETQ. The CDR3 region is CASSFADPSTEAFF. CDR3 DNA: TGCGCCAGCAGCTTCGCGGACCCTAGCACTGAAGCTTTCTTT.

The V call is TRBV9, the J call TRBJ1-3; D is unclear. V lost 4 bases to trimming and J lost 0 bases, with 14 bases between them. The V gene's germline CDR1 is SGDLS and CDR2 YYNGEE. The CDR3 loop spans 16 amino acids. Here the CDR3 reads CASSSAHAVSGNTIYF. CDR3 bases: TGTGCCAGCAGCTCCGCCCACGCAGTCTCTGGAAACACCATATATTTT.

The gene calls are TRBV5-1 and TRBJ2-1; 8 nucleotides line up with TRBD1. The V gene's germline CDR1 is SGHRS and CDR2 YFSETQ. The ends lost 4 bases at V and 9 bases at J; junction bases unmatched: 9. CDR3 length: 14 residues. CDR3: CASSVRGQGVEQFF. Written as DNA, the CDR3 is TGCGCCAGCAGCGTCAGGGGGCAGGGGGTTGAGCAGTTCTTC.

The V and J genes are TRBV5-5 and TRBJ2-5, with D possibly matching TRBD2 (7 bases). CDR3 length: 14 amino acids. Germline V gives CDR1 SGHKS, CDR2 YYEKEE (reference sequence). V was trimmed by 3 bases and J by 5 bases, leaving 14 bases between them. The CDR3 DNA sequence: TGTGCCAGCAGCTCAGGGGCTAGCGGTGAGACCCAGTACTTC. Translating gives CASSSGASGETQYF.

The rearrangement joins TRBV2 to TRBJ1-5; TRBD1 matches at 12 bases. This CDR3 has 15 amino acids. Germline V gives CDR1 SNHLY, CDR2 FYNNEI. V was pared by 4 bases and J by 6 bases, with 4 bases of the junction left unmatched. The CDR3 DNA follows: TGTGCCAGCAGTGGGGACAGGGGGCTAGGTCAGCCCCAGCATTTT. Encoded protein: CASSGDRGLGQPQHF.

The chain couples TRBV10-2 to TRBJ1-6, with 7 bases matching TRBD1. The germline V gene encodes CDR1 WSHSY and CDR2 SAAADI. The CDR3 covers 14 residues. The ends lost 10 bases at V and 0 bases at J; junction bases unmatched: 3. The CDR3 here is CATHRGSYNSPLHF. The CDR3 coding sequence is TGCGCCACTCACAGGGGCTCCTATAATTCACCCCTCCACTTT.

This clone occurred once. The J gene is TRBJ1-2, the V gene TRBV6-1; the match to TRBD1 covers 8 bases. The CDR3 spans 15 residues. Germline V lookup: CDR1 MNHNS, CDR2 SASEGT. Trimming at V came to 8 bases and at J to 4 bases, leaving 12 bases not matched to a gene. The CDR3 DNA sequence: TGTGCCAGCGTTCGATGGACAGGGCTGGCCTATGGCTACACCTTC. Translation gives CASVRWTGLAYGYTF.

As regards this clone: Other DNA sequences from this sample encode an identical CDR3 as well. The genes are TRBV18 and TRBJ2-5; tentative D call: TRBD1 (5 bases). Germline values: CDR1 KGHSH, CDR2 LQKENI. V lost 3 bases and J 2 bases, leaving 7 bases between the germline ends. CDR3 size: 13 residues. The CDR3 sequence is CASSPAGQETQYF. CDR3 DNA sequence: TGTGCCAGCTCACCGGCAGGGCAAGAGACCCAGTACTTC.

The rearrangement uses TRBV14 and TRBJ1-2, with D perhaps matching TRBD1 (5 bases). CDR3 size: 13 residues. Germline loops: CDR1 SGHDN, CDR2 FVKESK. Trimming stripped 2 bases from V and 7 bases from J, with 11 bases between. CDR3 residues: CASSQQGYSGYTF. DNA of the CDR3: TGTGCCAGCAGCCAACAGGGTTACTCTGGCTACACCTTC.

The chain links TRBV4-1 to TRBJ1-4; tentatively, D is TRBD1 (6 bases). Between the trimmed V and J ends, which lost 4 bases and 8 bases, there was a span of 11 bases. The CDR3 has 13 residues. The germline gives CDR1 MGHRA, CDR2 YSYEKL. The CDR3 spells CASSPWRGEKLFF. The CDR3 nucleotides are TGCGCCAGCAGCCCCTGGAGGGGGGAAAAACTGTTTTTT.

This clone was detected a few times. The rearrangement joins TRBV27 to TRBJ1-1, with a tentative D call TRBD1 (6 bases). In germline, CDR1 is MNHEY, CDR2 SMNVEV (reference sequence). The CDR3 totals 16 residues. Trimming left V 4 bases short and J 3 bases short, with 18 bases between. Here the CDR3 DNA reads TGTGCCAGCAGTTCCTCTCAGGGCCAGGGGTACACTGAAGCTTTCTTT. It is translated as CASSSSQGQGYTEAFF.

The chain has TRBV2 and TRBJ1-1; possibly TRBD1 for D (5 bases). Germline lookup yields CDR1 SNHLY and CDR2 FYNNEI. The CDR3 is made up of 14 amino acids. Trimming removed 3 bases from V and 0 bases from J, with 8 bases in between. The chain's CDR3 is CASSDDSMNTEAFF. In DNA, the CDR3 is TGTGCCAGCAGTGATGACAGTATGAACACTGAAGCTTTCTTT. Together with reference TRBV2 and TRBJ1-1, the CDR3 gives the full variable domain: EPEVTQTPSHQVTQMGQEVILRCVPISNHLYFYWYRQILGQKVEFLVSFYNNEISEKSEIFDDQFSVERPDGSNFTLKIRSTKLEDSAMYFCASSDDSMNTEAFFGQGTRLTVV.

The chain couples TRBV19 to TRBJ2-1; the D gene is possibly TRBD1 (5 bases). There are 15 residues in the CDR3. Between the trimmed V and J ends, which lost 2 bases and 15 bases, there was a span of 23 bases. Germline V gene sequence: CDR1 LNHDA, CDR2 SQIVND (reference sequence). The CDR3 is CASSIQGADSGQAFF. The CDR3 bases are TGTGCCAGTAGTATACAGGGTGCTGATTCAGGTCAGGCGTTCTTC.

The V gene is TRBV2, the J gene TRBJ2-1, with D perhaps matching TRBD2 (6 bases). V was pared by 6 bases and J by 8 bases, with 20 bases between. Germline lookup yields CDR1 SNHLY and CDR2 FYNNEI. There are 15 residues in the CDR3. CDR3 DNA: TGTGCCAGCAGGGCCGGGACTCTCGTGGGGGATGAGCAGTTCTTC. As protein: CASRAGTLVGDEQFF.

The chain couples TRBV11-2 to TRBJ2-1; 7 bases agree with TRBD1. V gave up 6 bases and J gave up 4 bases; unmatched junction bases: 12. The CDR3 sequence is 16 residues long. Germline loops: CDR1 SGHAT, CDR2 FQNNGV. This CDR3 reads CASSSSGTDHYNEQFF. As DNA, the CDR3 is TGTGCCAGCAGTTCCTCTGGGACAGATCATTACAATGAGCAGTTCTTC.

This clone was seen a handful of times. The chain combines TRBV7-8 with TRBJ1-2; D not resolved. The CDR3 runs 12 residues. CDR1 is SGHVS and CDR2 is FQNEAQ in the germline V gene. Trimming took 5 bases from V and 5 from J, leaving 9 bases between them. The CDR3 sequence is CASSPQSYGYTF. The DNA of the CDR3 is TGTGCCAGCAGCCCCCAATCGTATGGCTACACCTTC.

This rearrangement joins TRBV9 to TRBJ1-2, with D hard to call. V gave up 3 bases and J gave up 5 bases, with 20 bases separating them. From germline, CDR1 is SGDLS and CDR2 YYNGEE. The CDR3 has 16 residues. The CDR3, as DNA: TGTGCCAGCAGCGGCACTCCGACGTGGGGATGGTATGGCTACACCTTC. This codes for CASSGTPTWGWYGYTF.

This sequence joins TRBV2 and TRBJ1-1; no clear D. From germline, CDR1 is SNHLY and CDR2 FYNNEI. The CDR3 consists of 12 residues. Trimming took 4 bases from V and 1 from J, leaving 4 bases between them. The CDR3 nucleotides are TGTGCCAGCAGTGGACAGAACACTGAAGCTTTCTTT. This translates into CASSGQNTEAFF.

The chain is built from TRBV6-1 and TRBJ2-3; D is uncertain. The CDR3 spans 14 residues. Germline loops: CDR1 MNHNS, CDR2 SASEGT. V lost 3 bases, J lost 5 bases, and 12 bases lay in between. The CDR3 spells CASSEYSALDTQYF. CDR3 coding DNA: TGTGCCAGCAGTGAGTACTCTGCGCTAGATACGCAGTATTTT.

This clone has a count of ten or more. This specimen includes other DNA sequences encoding the same CDR3. The rearrangement joins TRBV5-4 to TRBJ2-2; tentatively, D is TRBD2 (6 bases). The V gene lost 9 bases and the J gene lost 4 bases, with 16 bases spanning the gap. This CDR3 contains 14 residues. Germline CDR1 reads SGHNT; CDR2 reads YYREEE (reference sequence). The CDR3 region is CATEWRGITGELFF. CDR3 DNA sequence: TGTGCCACGGAGTGGCGGGGCATCACCGGGGAGCTGTTTTTT.

This clone has only one observation. The chain couples TRBV7-8 to TRBJ2-1; D is unclear. Germline V gene sequence: CDR1 SGHVS, CDR2 FQNEAQ. The CDR3 is 15 residues long. Trimming removed 5 bases from V and 0 bases from J, with 11 bases in between. The CDR3 here is CASSLRSRSYNEQFF. CDR3 sequence (DNA): TGTGCCAGCAGCCTCCGGAGTCGCTCCTACAATGAGCAGTTCTTC.

V gene TRBV9 combines with J gene TRBJ2-3, with a weak D call TRBD1 (6 bases). V dropped 2 bases and J dropped 6 bases, with 10 bases sitting between them. CDR1 and CDR2 from the germline V gene are SGDLS and YYNGEE. There are 13 residues in the CDR3. CDR3 sequence: CASSVSQGDTQYF. The CDR3 region has the DNA TGTGCCAGCAGCGTCTCACAGGGTGATACGCAGTATTTT.

The chain couples TRBV12-5 to TRBJ1-6; D is uncertain. CDR3 length equals 14 residues. Trimming removed 6 bases from V and 7 bases from J, with 13 bases in between. Germline-derived CDR1 and CDR2 are LGHNT and FRNRAP. CDR3 coding DNA: TGTGCTAGTGGCCAGGAGTTTCCCAATTCACCCCTCCACTTT. It specifies CASGQEFPNSPLHF.

V is TRBV28 and J is TRBJ2-2; D tentatively reads TRBD1 or TRBD2 (6 bases each). The CDR3 consists of 15 residues. CDR1 and CDR2 from the germline V gene are MDHEN and SYDVKM. The ends were cut back, 7 bases at V and 4 bases at J, with 16 bases in the middle. This CDR3 is CASIQSGGVTGELFF. The CDR3 DNA sequence: TGTGCCAGCATTCAATCCGGGGGCGTCACCGGGGAGCTGTTTTTT.

In DNA form, the CDR3 reads TGTGCCAGTAGTAGACTCAATGCGGACTATGGCTACACCTTC. It yields the protein CASSRLNADYGYTF. The gene calls are TRBV19 and TRBJ1-2; no clear D. Germline values: CDR1 LNHDA, CDR2 SQIVND (reference sequence). With 4 bases removed from V and 3 bases from J, the gap between germline ends came to 12 bases. The CDR3 totals 14 residues.

This chain connects TRBV2 to TRBJ2-5; D uncertain. This CDR3 contains 13 residues. Germline V gene data show CDR1 as SNHLY and CDR2 as FYNNEI. With 6 bases removed from V and 5 bases from J, the gap between germline ends came to 13 bases. The CDR3 loop reads CASRLGLEETQYF. The CDR3, as DNA: TGTGCCAGCAGGCTCGGATTGGAGGAGACCCAGTACTTC.

The V call is TRBV14, the J call TRBJ2-7; D is ambiguous. The CDR3 totals 16 residues. CDR1 and CDR2 (germline): SGHDN, FVKESK. Trimming took off 2 bases at V and 6 bases at J, with 20 bases between the two ends. CDR3 DNA: TGTGCCAGCAGCCAACCCCAACAATCATCCATTTGCGAGCAGTACGTC. It translates to CASSQPQQSSICEQYV.